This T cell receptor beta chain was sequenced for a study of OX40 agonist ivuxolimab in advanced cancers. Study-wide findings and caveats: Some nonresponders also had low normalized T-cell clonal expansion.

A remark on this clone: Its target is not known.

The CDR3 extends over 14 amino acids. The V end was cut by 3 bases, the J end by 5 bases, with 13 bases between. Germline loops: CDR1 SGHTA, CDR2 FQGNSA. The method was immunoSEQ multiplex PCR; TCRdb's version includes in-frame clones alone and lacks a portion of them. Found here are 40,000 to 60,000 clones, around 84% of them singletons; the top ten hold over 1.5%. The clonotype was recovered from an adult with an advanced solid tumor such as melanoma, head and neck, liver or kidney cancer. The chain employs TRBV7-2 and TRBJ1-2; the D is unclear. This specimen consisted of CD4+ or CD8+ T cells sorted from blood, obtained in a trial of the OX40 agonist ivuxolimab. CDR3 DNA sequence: TGTGCCAGCAGCTTTTCGAAGGAGAAATATGGCTACACCTTC. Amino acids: CASSFSKEKYGYTF.